This TCR beta chain was recorded in a study of CXCR3-negative and CXCR3-positive naive CD8 T cells. Study-level findings and limits: After cryopreservation, expression of CXCR3 was partially reduced, and most assays were run with fresh PBMCs.

UMI-labeled 5' RACE yielded the TRB cDNA libraries. TCRdb re-called the 5' RACE reads and catalogs CDR3 proteins one per entry, DNA excluded. The sample's table shows tens of thousands of distinct CDR3 sequences. Germline loops: CDR1 MDHEN, CDR2 SYDVKM. The CDR3 totals 15 residues. With respect to this clonotype: What it recognizes is unknown.

This sequence joins TRBV28 and TRBJ2-4; TCRdb names TRBD1, which stays unverified in the absence of DNA. Sequencing was done on a sample of naive CXCR3- CD8+ T cells from blood. The subset denotes: CD45RO-CCR7+CD27+CD95- naive CD8+ T cells lacking CXCR3 (TNR3-). This clonotype originated in a human donor in good health. Some clones in this sample may be carry-over from other donors' samples. The CDR3: CASSSPSGTRDIQYF.